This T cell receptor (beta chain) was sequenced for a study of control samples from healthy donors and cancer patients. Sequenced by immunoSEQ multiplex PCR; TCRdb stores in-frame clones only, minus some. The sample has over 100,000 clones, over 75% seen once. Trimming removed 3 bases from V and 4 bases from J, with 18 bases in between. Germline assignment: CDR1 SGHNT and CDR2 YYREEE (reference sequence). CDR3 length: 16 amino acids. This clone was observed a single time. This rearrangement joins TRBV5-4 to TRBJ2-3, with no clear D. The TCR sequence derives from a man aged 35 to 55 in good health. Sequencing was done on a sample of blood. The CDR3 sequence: CASSSRALATPDTQYF. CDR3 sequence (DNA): TGTGCCAGCAGCTCTCGGGCCTTGGCCACGCCAGATACGCAGTATTTT.